These 18 T cell receptor beta chains came from one sample sequenced in a study of shared clonotypes between healthy human individuals. Produced via immunoSEQ multiplex PCR; TCRdb's table is partial and in-frame only. The repertoire has 1 million to 1.2 million clones, approximately 77% of them found once; the top ten carry about 0.94%. Sequenced sample: memory CD4+ T cells from PBMCs. Regarding subset: CD45RA-negative fraction. The receptors shown here come from a man aged 18-30 years in good health. Some clones in this sample may be carry-over from other donors' samples.

The J gene is TRBJ1-2, the V gene TRBV19; D is undetermined. The germline gives CDR1 LNHDA, CDR2 SQIVND (reference sequence). The CDR3 runs 14 residues. The ends were cut back, 1 base at V and 1 base at J, with 7 bases in the middle. In DNA, the CDR3 is TGTGCCAGTAGTATAGCGGGAGATAACTATGGCTACACCTTC. Translating gives CASSIAGDNYGYTF.

The rearrangement links TRBV18 to TRBJ2-7; 8 bases are a match to TRBD2. Looked up from germline, CDR1 is KGHSH and CDR2 is LQKENI. Trimming removed 3 bases from V and 0 bases from J; junction bases left unmatched: 10. The CDR3 covers 17 residues. Here the CDR3 DNA reads TGTGCCAGCTCACCGATGAATAGCGGGGCCAGCTCCTACGAGCAGTACTTC. It encodes CASSPMNSGASSYEQYF.

The chain links TRBV6-1 to TRBJ1-2; D is unclear. Germline V gives CDR1 MNHNS, CDR2 SASEGT. The CDR3 is 13 residues long. V was pared by 4 bases and J by 4 bases, with 10 bases between. This chain's CDR3 is CASSGTASYGYTF. Written as DNA, the CDR3 is TGTGCCAGCAGTGGGACGGCTTCCTATGGCTACACCTTC.

The CDR3 region is CASSILTARTGGKTEAFF. In nucleotides, the CDR3 is TGTGCCAGTAGTATTCTTACTGCGCGGACAGGGGGTAAAACTGAAGCTTTCTTT. The chain is built from TRBV19 and TRBJ1-1, with 10 positions matching TRBD1. The CDR3 is made up of 18 amino acids. V shed 3 bases and J 5 bases; nucleotides not matched to a gene: 15. Germline-derived CDR1 and CDR2 are LNHDA and SQIVND (reference sequence). Full variable domain (missing parts from reference TRBV19 and TRBJ1-1): DGGITQSPKYLFRKEGQNVTLSCEQNLNHDAMYWYRQDPGQGLRLIYYSQIVNDFQKGDIAEGYSVSREKKESFPLTVTSAQKNPTAFYLCASSILTARTGGKTEAFFGQGTRLTVV.

The chain is built from TRBV11-2 and TRBJ1-1, with 8 bases lining up with TRBD1. CDR1 is SGHAT, CDR2 FQNNGV, per germline. Germline trimming cut 5 bases from V and 3 bases from J; bases unmatched to any gene: 2. CDR3 size: 13 residues. CDR3 loop: CASSNRGYTEAFF. The CDR3, as DNA: TGTGCCAGCAGCAACAGGGGGTACACTGAAGCTTTCTTT.

The chain is built from TRBV28 and TRBJ2-7; TRBD1 or TRBD2 may be the D gene (5 bases each). The germline V gene encodes CDR1 MDHEN and CDR2 SYDVKM. The CDR3 loop spans 14 amino acids. Trimming shortened V by 5 bases and J by 6 bases, and 17 bases separated the two germline ends. This chain's CDR3 is CASSLPGPPAEQYF. In DNA, the CDR3 is TGTGCCAGCAGTCTCCCGGGACCGCCGGCCGAGCAGTACTTC.

This chain connects TRBV6-6 to TRBJ2-7, with 8 positions matching TRBD1. CDR1 MNHNY and CDR2 SVGAGI come from the germline V gene (reference sequence). The V segment lost 4 bases and the J segment 5 bases; nucleotides outside the gene matches: 10. The CDR3 totals 15 residues. The CDR3 protein is CASSSRTGTAHEQYF. The CDR3 DNA follows: TGTGCCAGCAGTTCCAGGACAGGGACAGCCCACGAGCAGTACTTC.

The chain has TRBV7-9 and TRBJ2-7, with unresolved D. V gave up 4 bases and J gave up 2 bases, with 9 bases separating them. There are 13 residues in the CDR3. Per the germline V gene, CDR1 is SEHNR and CDR2 is FQNEAQ (reference sequence). The chain's CDR3 is CASSSSPPYEQYF. The CDR3 nucleotides read TGTGCCAGCAGCTCCTCCCCCCCCTACGAGCAGTACTTC.

V usage is TRBV5-8 and J usage is TRBJ2-5; TRBD1 matches 12 bases. V shed 5 bases, J shed 5 bases, and the junction held 7 bases outside the gene matches. This CDR3 is 15 amino acids long. Germline V gives CDR1 SGHTS, CDR2 YDEGEE. The CDR3 nucleotides read TGTGCCAGCAGTTCCGGGACAGGGGGCCGGGAGACCCAGTACTTC. Its translation: CASSSGTGGRETQYF.

The genes are TRBV7-2 and TRBJ1-1; D unresolved. Trimming cost V 2 bases and J 1 base, with 11 bases left between them. The CDR3 sequence is 15 residues long. Germline V gene sequence: CDR1 SGHTA, CDR2 FQGNSA. This chain's CDR3 is CASSLMADPNTEAFF. The CDR3 DNA is TGTGCCAGCAGCTTAATGGCGGATCCGAACACTGAAGCTTTCTTT.

The rearrangement uses TRBV7-9 and TRBJ2-7; D is unresolved. Germline CDR1 and CDR2: SEHNR and FQNEAQ (reference sequence). The CDR3 contains 12 residues. The germline V and J ends were trimmed by 3 bases and 6 bases, with 9 bases remaining between them. As DNA, the CDR3 is TGTGCCAGCAGCTTTGGGCAGGTCGAGCAGTACTTC. Translating gives CASSFGQVEQYF.

This clone was detected a few times. V is TRBV5-4 and J is TRBJ1-1; 7 positions agree with TRBD1. Germline V gene lookup returns CDR1 SGHNT and CDR2 YYREEE (reference sequence). The V segment lost 0 bases and the J segment 4 bases; nucleotides outside the gene matches: 3. The CDR3 contains 14 residues. Here the CDR3 DNA reads TGTGCCAGCAGCTTGGCCAGGGGGAGCACTGAAGCTTTCTTT. This codes for CASSLARGSTEAFF.

This clone came up a few times. The chain uses TRBV5-4 and TRBJ2-5; 7 bases map to TRBD1. From germline, CDR1 is SGHNT and CDR2 YYREEE (reference sequence). Trimming took 3 bases from V and 2 from J; bases not matched to a gene: 4. The CDR3 extends over 14 amino acids. The CDR3 DNA reads TGTGCCAGCAGCTCGGGACAGACTCAAGAGACCCAGTACTTC. It is translated as CASSSGQTQETQYF.

The gene calls are TRBV19 and TRBJ1-2; unclear D gene. The germline V and J ends were trimmed by 3 bases and 5 bases, with 7 bases remaining between them. CDR3 length equals 12 residues. CDR1 and CDR2 from the germline V gene are LNHDA and SQIVND (reference sequence). As DNA, the CDR3 is TGTGCCAGTAGTATTATAGGATATGGCTACACCTTC. This translates into CASSIIGYGYTF.

This clone occurred a few times. The rearrangement joins TRBV5-5 to TRBJ1-1; no definite D call. CDR1 is SGHKS and CDR2 is YYEKEE in the germline V gene (reference sequence). There are 15 residues in the CDR3. V gave up 0 bases and J gave up 1 base, with 10 bases separating them. The CDR3 bases are TGTGCCAGCAGCTTGGTCCCAGAGGCGAACACTGAAGCTTTCTTT. Residues: CASSLVPEANTEAFF.

A word on this clone: Other DNA sequences in the same sample also yield this CDR3. This sequence joins TRBV5-1 and TRBJ2-2; 10 nucleotides agree with TRBD2. CDR1 and CDR2 (germline): SGHRS, YFSETQ. V lost 2 bases, J lost 2 bases, and 3 bases stayed unmatched. This CDR3 comprises 16 residues. The CDR3 DNA is TGCGCCAGCAGCTTAACTAGCGGGGCCAACACCGGGGAGCTGTTTTTT. Protein product: CASSLTSGANTGELFF. Using reference TRBV5-1 and TRBJ2-2 for the parts outside the CDR3, the full variable domain is KAGVTQTPRYLIKTRGQQVTLSCSPISGHRSVSWYQQTPGQGLQFLFEYFSETQRNKGNFPGRFSGRQFSNSRSEMNVSTLELGDSALYLCASSLTSGANTGELFFGEGSRLTVL.

The chain carries TRBV10-3 and TRBJ2-3, with D tentatively TRBD1 (6 bases). Trimming pared 0 bases from V and 6 bases from J, leaving 13 bases between. CDR3 length: 15 amino acids. CDR1 is ENHRY, CDR2 SYGVKD, per germline. CDR3 in DNA: TGTGCCATCAGTGAGTCATCAGGGGCTGTCGATACGCAGTATTTT. This encodes CAISESSGAVDTQYF.

The V and J genes are TRBV28 and TRBJ2-2; 12 bases line up with TRBD1. The trim removed 0 bases at V and 2 bases at J, leaving 7 bases unmatched. This CDR3 spans 19 amino acids. Germline V CDR1 and CDR2: MDHEN, SYDVKM. The CDR3 DNA is TGTGCCAGCAGTTTATGGGGACAGGGGGCGCGGGGCAACACCGGGGAGCTGTTTTTT. Protein sequence: CASSLWGQGARGNTGELFF. The full variable domain, in which reference TRBV28 and TRBJ2-2 provide the parts outside the CDR3, is DVKVTQSSRYLVKRTGEKVFLECVQDMDHENMFWYRQDPGLGLRLIYFSYDVKMKEKGDIPEGYSVSREKKERFSLILESASTNQTSMYLCASSLWGQGARGNTGELFFGEGSRLTVL.